These T cell receptor beta chains were read from a single sample in a study of blood T cell repertoires in COVID-19. Here immunoSEQ multiplex PCR was the method, and the copy in TCRdb shows in-frame clones only, minus some. The top ten hold over 35% of the sample, which has roughly 90,000 clones, 85% seen once. Sequencing used peripheral blood. The receptor set was obtained from a man of 80 years or more with acute or convalescent COVID-19. The CDR3 runs from the conserved cysteine through the conserved F or W. Fields, in order: V gene, D gene, J gene, clone size, CDR3 DNA, CDR3 protein. The D gene is left open where the match is weak. The size field is filled for only some rows; it gives once, few, many or a size class.

v_gene: TRBV15
d_gene: .
j_gene: TRBJ1-1
abundance: .
CDR3nt: TGTGCCACCAGCAGAGTCGACACTGAAGCTTTCTTT
CDR3aa: CATSRVDTEAFF

v_gene: TRBV27
d_gene: .
j_gene: TRBJ2-2
abundance: .
CDR3nt: TGTGCCAGCAGTCTCACACAGGGAACCGGGGAGCTGTTTTTT
CDR3aa: CASSLTQGTGELFF

v_gene: TRBV28
d_gene: .
j_gene: TRBJ1-1
abundance: once
CDR3nt: TGTGCCAGCAGTCCCGCAGGGGCGTCAAACACTGAAGCTTTCTTT
CDR3aa: CASSPAGASNTEAFF

v_gene: TRBV20-1
d_gene: TRBD1
j_gene: TRBJ2-1
abundance: .
CDR3nt: TGCAGTGCTAGGGGACAGAATGAGCAGTTCTTC
CDR3aa: CSARGQNEQFF

v_gene: TRBV28
d_gene: TRBD2
j_gene: TRBJ2-1
abundance: .
CDR3nt: TGTGCCAGCAGTCCCCGACTAGCGGGCAGCTCCTACAATGAGCAGTTCTTC
CDR3aa: CASSPRLAGSSYNEQFF

v_gene: TRBV18
d_gene: TRBD1
j_gene: TRBJ2-3
abundance: .
CDR3nt: TGTGCCAGCTCACCCGGACAGGGCCCAGATACGCAGTATTTT
CDR3aa: CASSPGQGPDTQYF

v_gene: TRBV27
d_gene: .
j_gene: TRBJ1-6
abundance: .
CDR3nt: TGTGCCAGCAGTTTTCAGCGGGGGAATTCACCCCTCCACTTT
CDR3aa: CASSFQRGNSPLHF

v_gene: TRBV3-1/TRBV3-2
d_gene: .
j_gene: TRBJ2-5
abundance: .
CDR3nt: TGTGCCAGCAGCCCCTGGGAGAAGATGAAAGAGACCCAGTACTTC
CDR3aa: CASSPWEKMKETQYF

v_gene: TRBV15
d_gene: .
j_gene: TRBJ1-2
abundance: few
CDR3nt: TGTGCCACCAGCAGAGATCAGGTCGGGGGGGTCTATGGCTACACCTTC
CDR3aa: CATSRDQVGGVYGYTF

v_gene: TRBV5-1
d_gene: TRBD2
j_gene: TRBJ2-7
abundance: .
CDR3nt: TGCGCCAGCAGCCTTGCCGGGACTAACTACGAGCAGTACTTC
CDR3aa: CASSLAGTNYEQYF

v_gene: TRBV2
d_gene: TRBD1
j_gene: TRBJ1-6
abundance: .
CDR3nt: TGTGCCAGCAGTGAGACAGGGACTTCACCCCTCCACTTT
CDR3aa: CASSETGTSPLHF

v_gene: TRBV29-1
d_gene: TRBD1
j_gene: TRBJ1-5
abundance: .
CDR3nt: TGCAGCATCCGGACAGGGGGAGGCCAGCCCCAGCATTTT
CDR3aa: CSIRTGGGQPQHF

v_gene: TRBV7-3
d_gene: TRBD2
j_gene: TRBJ2-2
abundance: .
CDR3nt: TGTGCCAGCAGCTTAAAGGGACTAGCGGGAACCGGGGAGCTGTTTTTT
CDR3aa: CASSLKGLAGTGELFF

v_gene: TRBV30
d_gene: .
j_gene: TRBJ1-5
abundance: few
CDR3nt: TGTGCCTGGAGTGAGCGAGGATACGGCAATCAGCCCCAGCATTTT
CDR3aa: CAWSERGYGNQPQHF

v_gene: TRBV18
d_gene: .
j_gene: TRBJ2-7
abundance: .
CDR3nt: TGTGCCAGCTCACCTCTTCGGGGGACAGTCCTCTACGAGCAGTACTTC
CDR3aa: CASSPLRGTVLYEQYF

v_gene: TRBV24-1
d_gene: .
j_gene: TRBJ2-2
abundance: .
CDR3nt: TGTGCCACCAGTGCCCCAGGGGATGGCACCGGGGAGCTGTTTTTT
CDR3aa: CATSAPGDGTGELFF

v_gene: TRBV7-9
d_gene: .
j_gene: TRBJ2-4
abundance: .
CDR3nt: TGTGCCAGCAGCCTAGGTGAGGGTTCCGGGGTTCAGTACTTC
CDR3aa: CASSLGEGSGVQYF

v_gene: TRBV5-5
d_gene: TRBD1
j_gene: TRBJ1-6
abundance: .
CDR3nt: TGTGCCAGCAGCTTGGGAGGGACAGGGGGCAGGAATTCACCCCTCCACTTT
CDR3aa: CASSLGGTGGRNSPLHF

v_gene: TRBV7-9
d_gene: .
j_gene: TRBJ1-2
abundance: .
CDR3nt: TGTGCCAGCAGCTCCAGGACAGAGAACTATGGCTACACCTTC
CDR3aa: CASSSRTENYGYTF

v_gene: TRBV18
d_gene: .
j_gene: TRBJ2-1
abundance: .
CDR3nt: TGTGCCAGCTCACGCCCGGACAGCTACAATGAGCAGTTCTTC
CDR3aa: CASSRPDSYNEQFF

v_gene: TRBV7-8
d_gene: TRBD1
j_gene: TRBJ2-7
abundance: once
CDR3nt: TGTGCCAGCAGCAGAGGGGACAGGAGCTCCTACGAGCAGTACTTC
CDR3aa: CASSRGDRSSYEQYF